Here is one TCR beta chain with its context. The specificity of this receptor is unknown. Base qualities are missing; no much larger clone stands one base away. A single peripheral blood draw of approximately 120 mL on average was collected from each donor into heparinised tubes. A BD FACSAria II and a panel including CD45RO, CCR7, CD25, CD127, CD95 and CD27 were used to sort naive, central memory, regulatory and stem cell-like memory CD4+ T cells. A purity above 98% was achieved for all sorted populations. PBMCs were isolated immediately by Lymphoprep density gradient centrifugation and stained directly without culture. So that batch effects would be minimized, each experiment stained and sorted samples in pairs, pairing one healthy donor with one patient. The CDR3, from cysteine to phenylalanine, totals 12 residues. Just the 36-base CDR3 DNA is kept, in frame starting at base 1. Based on the germline V gene, the CDR1 and CDR2 sequences are MDHEN and SYDVKM. Trimming removed 6 bases from V and 5 bases from J, leaving 10 bases between the germline ends.

All of the isolated RNA was reverse transcribed with the High Capacity cDNA Reverse Transcription Kit, so expressed TCRB transcripts were sequenced. Deep immunoSEQ sequencing was performed on naive, central memory and regulatory T cell samples, with an average of roughly 4 million total reads per sample. Sorted cells were lysed in RLT buffer, and RNA was extracted using DNase-treated RNeasy Micro or Mini kits according to cell number. Each cell subset was processed on its own to prevent cross-contamination, while patient and healthy donor samples were processed together. Using the immunoSEQ multiplex PCR, TCRB sequences were amplified from cDNA into 87-bp fragments spanning the CDR3 region. The amplicons were sequenced using the Illumina HiSeq platform. Processing in the source paper ran as follows. Synthetic template baselines were used to correct PCR bias computationally, reads within Hamming distance 2 were collapsed, and singletons that could not be merged were discarded. Reads were aligned against IMGT so that V, D and J genes, CDR3 length and insertions or deletions at six rearrangement sites could be assigned. Within each subset, clonotype counts were normalized to the number of sorted cells before true diversity and Gini coefficients were calculated with the tcR R package. Repertoire sharing was quantified using the overlap coefficient calculated on TCRB nucleotide sequences. As a proxy for the pre-selection repertoire, out-of-frame TCRB sequences from naive cells were analyzed. TCRdb holds this immuneACCESS table with in-frame rearrangements only. Some clones are missing; in checked studies, unresolved V genes explain under half, and the rest has no known cause. V, J and clone size were drawn from that table, and D and trimming were deduced from the DNA. A total of a few hundred thousand clones appear in this sample, approximately 25% of them only once. Jointly, the top ten make up more than 0.009% of the sample.

The sample is drawn from a study of beta chain features in type 1 diabetes (dated by TCRdb to the late 2010s). For the wider study: Mean age, gender distribution, total cell number and subset yield were not different between patients and healthy donors. Across all samples, about 110 million sorted cells were examined, and cell number per subset correlated strongly with RNA yield. In the study, TCRB repertoires of sorted circulating CD4+ T cell subsets from recently diagnosed type 1 diabetes patients were compared with those of matched healthy donors. Naive and central memory subsets were obtained from all 30 or so donors, but regulatory and stem cell-like memory subsets were isolated from only 8 patients and roughly 8 healthy donors. What the work shows at the level of the full study, not this receptor alone: Because small numbers of individuals were included in the HLA sub-analyses, any influence of HLA type on TCRB rearrangement was left unresolved. Because cDNA rather than genomic DNA was sequenced, highly expressing activated cells could have been over-represented, although no difference in activation and CD3 levels was found between groups. Shorter templates might be favored by PCR, yet because patient and control samples were amplified and corrected together, any such skew would affect both groups equally. At VDJ recombination sites, patients with type 1 diabetes made fewer insertions and deleted more nucleotides, a pattern implying thymic rearrangement abnormalities. Type 1 diabetes patients showed a moderate but significant shortening of TCRB CDR3 length in all four CD4+ subsets. The naive, central memory and regulatory TCRB repertoires appeared to resemble one another more closely among patients than among healthy donors.

Sample: naive CD4+ T cells from blood. The cell subset or site label for this specimen denotes: true naive CD4+ T cells. The chain couples TRBV28 to TRBJ1-2; the best D guess is TRBD1, with 6 bases matching. This TCR derives from a woman aged 25 to 39 with type 1 diabetes. This receptor carries the CDR3 CASRSTGYGYTF. The DNA sequence follows: TGTGCCAGCAGATCAACAGGGTATGGCTACACCTTC.